This T cell receptor (beta chain) originates from a study of OX40 agonist ivuxolimab in advanced cancers. The V end lost 5 bases, the J end lost 0 bases, and 10 bases lay between the germline ends. From germline, CDR1 is SNHLY and CDR2 FYNNEI. The CDR3 covers 15 residues. Study-wide results and limits: Certain nonresponders additionally had low normalized T-cell clonal expansion. Still undetermined is the antigen specificity of the expanded peripheral T cells.

Regarding this clone: The antigen remains undetermined.

TCRdb's table, derived via immunoSEQ multiplex PCR, lists solely in-frame clones and lacks some. The sample shows 130,000 or so clones, more than 85% of them seen only once. Here the sequenced sample was CD4+ or CD8+ T cells sorted from blood, taken in a trial of the OX40 agonist ivuxolimab. The source of this sequence is an adult with an advanced solid tumor such as melanoma, head and neck, liver or kidney cancer. The chain carries TRBV2 and TRBJ2-2; D uncertain. CDR3 in DNA: TGTGCCAGCAGTAACCGGCTTGCGAACACCGGGGAGCTGTTTTTT. As protein: CASSNRLANTGELFF. Supplemented by reference TRBV2 and TRBJ2-2, the full variable domain reads EPEVTQTPSHQVTQMGQEVILRCVPISNHLYFYWYRQILGQKVEFLVSFYNNEISEKSEIFDDQFSVERPDGSNFTLKIRSTKLEDSAMYFCASSNRLANTGELFFGEGSRLTVL.